This is a list of T cell receptor beta chains from one sample in a study of shared T cell receptors in the human thymus. Sequenced by immunoSEQ multiplex PCR; TCRdb stores in-frame clones only, minus some. The sample lists some 640,000 clones, 87% occurring once. The sample was also linked to a second study, of human thymus T cells.

Sequencing was performed on thymocytes. These receptors were taken from a boy younger than two with a congenital heart defect. CDR3s include the opening cysteine and the closing phenylalanine or tryptophan. D genes are given only for firm matches. Clone size, where shown, is once, few, many, or a class for clones that have expanded.

j_call d_call clone_size v_call cdr3_nt cdr3_aa
TRBJ2-7 TRBD1 - TRBV5-5 TGTGCCAGCAGCGGTCCCCGGGACAGATTTTCCTACGAGCAGTACTTC CASSGPRDRFSYEQYF
TRBJ2-7 TRBD1 - TRBV14 TGTGCCAGCAGCCCCCGTAGGGGGCGACGCGAGCAGTACTTC CASSPRRGRREQYF
TRBJ2-3 - - TRBV6-6 TGTGCCAGCACTCCGCGGGACCAAAAGGCAGATACGCAGTATTTT CASTPRDQKADTQYF
TRBJ2-5 TRBD1 - TRBV5-6 TGTGCCAGCAGCTTGCCGGACAGGGGGCCCAAACGCGAGGAGACCCAGTACTTC CASSLPDRGPKREETQYF
TRBJ2-2 TRBD1 - TRBV7-9 TGTGCCAGCAGCTTTCCGGGACAGGGCGGTTCCGGGGAGCTGTTTTTT CASSFPGQGGSGELFF
TRBJ2-4 - once TRBV19 TGTGCCAGTAGCTCGGGGTCCAAAAACATTCAGTACTTC CASSSGSKNIQYF
TRBJ2-2 - few TRBV6-5 TGTGCCAGCAGGGTCGGGACTCCGAACACCGGGGAGCTGTTTTTT CASRVGTPNTGELFF
TRBJ1-4 - - TRBV4-3 TGCGCCAGCAGCCGGAGGGTTGGGCGGCCTGAAAAACTGTTTTTT CASSRRVGRPEKLFF
TRBJ2-7 TRBD2 - TRBV4-3 TGCGCCAGCAGCCAAGAGGTAGCGGGGTTCTACGAGCAGTACTTC CASSQEVAGFYEQYF
TRBJ2-5 - - TRBV7-2 TGTGCCAGCAGCTTAGAGGCGGGGCGGGAGACCCAGTACTTC CASSLEAGRETQYF
TRBJ2-1 TRBD1 - TRBV19 TGTGCCAGTAGTATCCGCACCCGGGACAGTAACTACAATGAGCAGTTCTTC CASSIRTRDSNYNEQFF
TRBJ2-6 - - TRBV18 TGTGCCAGCTCACCACCGGCGGGCTGCGATTCCTGCTCTGGGGCCAACGTCCTGACTTTC CASSPPAGCDSCSGANVLTF
TRBJ2-5 - - TRBV7-8 TGTGCCAGCAGTGAAAGGGGCGTAAAAAACCAAGAGACCCAGTACTTC CASSERGVKNQETQYF
TRBJ2-5 - - TRBV9 TGTGCCAGCAGCGTAGAGGGGGGGGAAGAGACCCAGTACTTC CASSVEGGEETQYF
TRBJ2-1 - once TRBV7-9 TGTGCCAGCAGCTTAGTCCCAGGCAATGAGCAGTTCTTC CASSLVPGNEQFF
TRBJ2-3 TRBD2 once TRBV30 TGTGCCTGGATACCTAGCGGGAGGGATACAGATACGCAGTATTTT CAWIPSGRDTDTQYF
TRBJ2-1 TRBD1 once TRBV19 TGTGCCAGTAGTGTCCCGGGACAGGGGGTCGGCAATGAGCAGTTCTTC CASSVPGQGVGNEQFF
TRBJ1-6 TRBD1 once TRBV5-1 TGCGCCAGCACCGACGGTCCCCAGGACAGGGCCTCCTATAATTCACCCCTCCACTTT CASTDGPQDRASYNSPLHF